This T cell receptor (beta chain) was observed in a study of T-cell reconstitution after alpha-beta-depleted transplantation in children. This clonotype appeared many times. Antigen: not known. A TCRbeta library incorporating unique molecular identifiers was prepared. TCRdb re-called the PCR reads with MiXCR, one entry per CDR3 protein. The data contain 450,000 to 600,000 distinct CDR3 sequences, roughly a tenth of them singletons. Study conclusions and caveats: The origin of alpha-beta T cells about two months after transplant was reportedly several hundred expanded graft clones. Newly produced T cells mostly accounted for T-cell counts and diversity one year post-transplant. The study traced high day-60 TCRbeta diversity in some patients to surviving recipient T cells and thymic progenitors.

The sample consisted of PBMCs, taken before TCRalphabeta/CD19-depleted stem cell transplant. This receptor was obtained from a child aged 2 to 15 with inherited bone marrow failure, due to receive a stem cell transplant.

The CDR3 DNA reads TGCGCCAGCAGAGAAGTAGCGAACACCGGGGAGCTGTTTTTT. Translating gives CASREVANTGELFF. This chain links TRBV5-1 with TRBJ2-2; D gene ambiguous. This CDR3 is built from 14 residues. V lost 5 bases and J 0 bases, leaving 8 bases between the germline ends. CDR1 SGHRS and CDR2 YFSETQ come from the germline V gene.